Listed below are T cell receptor beta chains from one sample, sequenced in a study of blood T cell repertoires in COVID-19. Clones were read by immunoSEQ multiplex PCR, and TCRdb kept only the in-frame ones, dropping some. The table has some 140,000 clones, approximately 79% seen once. The sample taken for sequencing was PBMCs or T cells enriched from blood (not recorded which). The receptors here all came from a middle-aged man with acute COVID-19. CDR3s include the opening cysteine and the closing phenylalanine or tryptophan. D genes are given only for firm matches. For some rows the clone size is stated as once, few or many, or as a class when expanded; others skip it.

V gene,D gene,clone size,J gene,CDR3 DNA,CDR3 protein
TRBV2,-,-,TRBJ2-1,TGTGCCTCGACAGCGGGTAATGAGCAGTTCTTC,CASTAGNEQFF
TRBV3-1/TRBV3-2,-,once,TRBJ1-5,TGTGCCAGCAGCCAAGATCAAAGGACAGCTCAGCCCCAGCATTTT,CASSQDQRTAQPQHF
TRBV7-7,TRBD2,-,TRBJ2-2,TGTGCTAGCAGCTTAGGCGGGGGGGCCTTCGCCGGGGAGCTGTTTTTT,CASSLGGGAFAGELFF
TRBV10-3,TRBD2,-,TRBJ2-5,TGTGCCATCAAACTTAGCGGGGAGGGAGAGACCCAGTACTTC,CAIKLSGEGETQYF
TRBV19,TRBD2,-,TRBJ2-1,TGTGCCAGTAGTATAGAGGAGCGGGGGGGTAATGAGCAGTTCTTC,CASSIEERGGNEQFF
TRBV18,-,few,TRBJ1-4,TGTGCCAGCTCACCGAATCAGGGGACTGAAAAACTGTTTTTT,CASSPNQGTEKLFF
TRBV5-1,-,-,TRBJ1-1,TGCGCCAGCAGGAGTAAACCCAGGGAAATAGAAGCTTTCTTT,CASRSKPREIEAFF
TRBV10-3,-,few,TRBJ1-2,TGTGCCATCAGTGAGTCAAAAGGCGGCCTTCGGGGCTACACCTTC,CAISESKGGLRGYTF
TRBV28,-,-,TRBJ1-2,TGTGCCAGCAGTTTAGGAGGGCACGGCTATGGCTACACCTTC,CASSLGGHGYGYTF
TRBV3-1/TRBV3-2,TRBD1,-,TRBJ1-1,TGTGCCAGCAGCCCCCGGACAGGGAGTGAAGCTTTCTTT,CASSPRTGSEAFF
TRBV30,-,-,TRBJ1-1,TGTGCCTGGAGCCAGGGGAGAGACACTGAAGCTTTCTTT,CAWSQGRDTEAFF
TRBV2,-,-,TRBJ1-5,TGTGCCAGCAGTGAAGGAGGGGGTCAGCCCCAGCATTTT,CASSEGGGQPQHF
TRBV19,-,-,TRBJ1-2,TGTGCCAGTAGTATTGACAGGCTTGCAGATGGCTACACCTTC,CASSIDRLADGYTF
TRBV2,TRBD1,-,TRBJ1-5,TGTGCCAGCCGAATGGGGACAGACAATCAGCCCCAGCATTTT,CASRMGTDNQPQHF
TRBV7-9,-,-,TRBJ1-5,TGTGCCAGCAGCTTTGGCGGTTCCGATACCAATCAGCCCCAGCATTTT,CASSFGGSDTNQPQHF
TRBV9,TRBD1,-,TRBJ1-2,TGTGCCAGCAGCGTAGGGCTTGTGGAAGGGGGCAACTATGGCTACACCTTC,CASSVGLVEGGNYGYTF
TRBV6-5,TRBD1,-,TRBJ1-1,TGTGCCAGCAGTTCCCCTGACAGGGGGGACACTGAAGCTTTCTTT,CASSSPDRGDTEAFF
TRBV29-1,-,-,TRBJ1-1,TGCAGCGTTGTCCCCGGGACATATGCTGAAGCTTTCTTT,CSVVPGTYAEAFF
TRBV10-3,TRBD1,-,TRBJ2-7,TGTGCCATCAGTTCCTCGGACAGGGGGCTGTACGAGCAGTACTTC,CAISSSDRGLYEQYF
TRBV3-1/TRBV3-2,-,-,TRBJ2-6,TGTGCCAGCCTCCAGAGGGAAGGGGCCAACGTCCTGACTTTC,CASLQREGANVLTF
TRBV15,-,-,TRBJ1-5,TGTGCCACCAGCAGAGGGGCAACAGGCAATCAGCCCCAGCATTTT,CATSRGATGNQPQHF
TRBV18,-,-,TRBJ2-2,TGTGCCAGCTCACCAGGGCAGATGAACACCGGGGAGCTGTTTTTT,CASSPGQMNTGELFF
TRBV7-9,-,-,TRBJ1-4,TGTGCCAGCGGCCGGGTCGGCGAAAAACTGTTTTTT,CASGRVGEKLFF
TRBV11-2,-,-,TRBJ1-1,TGTGCCAGCAGCTTAGTAGCGGCCTCGAACACTGAAGCTTTCTTT,CASSLVAASNTEAFF
TRBV2,-,few,TRBJ1-5,TGTGCCAGCAGTAGGGGCCATTCAAAGGGTAGCAATCAGCCCCAGCATTTT,CASSRGHSKGSNQPQHF
TRBV2,TRBD2,many,TRBJ2-2,TGTGCCAGCAAAGGGACTAGCCGTTCCGGGGAGCTGTTTTTT,CASKGTSRSGELFF
TRBV6-1,TRBD1,few,TRBJ1-2,TGTGCCAGCAGTAGGGGACAGTCCTATGGCTACACCTTC,CASSRGQSYGYTF
TRBV19,TRBD1,-,TRBJ2-3,TGTGCCAGTAGTATGTCCGGGACAGGGAGGGATACGCAGTATTTT,CASSMSGTGRDTQYF
TRBV11-2,-,-,TRBJ2-3,TGTGCCAGCAGTGCTGACCTGGAGGTCTACACAGATACGCAGTATTTT,CASSADLEVYTDTQYF
TRBV4-2,TRBD1,-,TRBJ1-1,TGTGCCAGCAGCCAAGAACAGACAGGGGCAACTGAAGCTTTCTTT,CASSQEQTGATEAFF
TRBV5-8,-,-,TRBJ2-7,TGTGCCAGCAGTCACAGGGAATACTACGAGCAGTACTTC,CASSHREYYEQYF
TRBV7-9,-,-,TRBJ1-1,TGTGCCAGCAGCCCCCAGGGGTCCGTGAACACTGAAGCTTTCTTT,CASSPQGSVNTEAFF
TRBV27,TRBD1,-,TRBJ1-1,TGTGCCAGTTCTCCGGGACAGGGAAGGGGCACTGAAGCTTTCTTT,CASSPGQGRGTEAFF
TRBV5-1,-,-,TRBJ1-1,TGCGCCAGCAGCTTCTCTGGGGGGTACACTGAAGCTTTCTTT,CASSFSGGYTEAFF
TRBV11-2,-,-,TRBJ1-2,TGTGCCAGCAGCTTCAGTACTAACTATGGCTACACCTTC,CASSFSTNYGYTF
TRBV7-3,TRBD1,-,TRBJ1-2,TGTGCCAGCAGCTTAGCGGCAGGGGGCTCCTATGGCTACACCTTC,CASSLAAGGSYGYTF
TRBV5-1,-,-,TRBJ1-1,TGCGCCAGCAGCTTGGGGGTAGCGAACACTGAAGCTTTCTTT,CASSLGVANTEAFF
TRBV30,-,-,TRBJ1-3,TGTGCCTGGGGGGGACTTACTGGAAACACCATATATTTT,CAWGGLTGNTIYF
TRBV6-1,-,once,TRBJ2-2,TGTGCCAGCAGTGAAACGTGGGCGTCGACCGGGGAGCTGTTTTTT,CASSETWASTGELFF
TRBV29-1,-,-,TRBJ1-1,TGCAGCGTTTTAGTCCCCGGGGACACTGAAGCTTTCTTT,CSVLVPGDTEAFF
TRBV18,TRBD1,-,TRBJ1-1,TGTGCCAGCTCCATCGGACAGGGGATGAACACTGAAGCTTTCTTT,CASSIGQGMNTEAFF
TRBV10-2,-,-,TRBJ1-2,TGCGCCAGCCGATTTACAGGGATGAAGGGCTACACCTTC,CASRFTGMKGYTF
TRBV28,TRBD1,-,TRBJ1-2,TGTGCCAGCAGTATGGGACAGGGTGGGAAAAGCTACACCTTC,CASSMGQGGKSYTF
TRBV21-1,-,-,TRBJ2-3,TGTGCCAGCAGCCTTAGGACGGGGAGCACAGATACGCAGTATTTT,CASSLRTGSTDTQYF
TRBV7-9,TRBD2,-,TRBJ2-7,TGTGCCAGCAGCCCTCGACTAGCGGGGACCTACGAGCAGTACTTC,CASSPRLAGTYEQYF
TRBV3-1/TRBV3-2,-,few,TRBJ2-7,TGTGCCAGCAGCCAAGGTTCGTCCGTCTCCTACGAGCAGTACTTC,CASSQGSSVSYEQYF
TRBV9,-,few,TRBJ2-2,TGTGCCAGCAGCGTAGGCGGGGCGGACACCGGGGAGCTGTTTTTT,CASSVGGADTGELFF
TRBV12-3/TRBV12-4,-,-,TRBJ1-1,TGTGCCAGCAGCGAACAGTTGAACACTGAAGCTTTCTTT,CASSEQLNTEAFF
TRBV6-5,-,-,TRBJ1-1,TGTGCCAGCAGTCCCCGGACCGACCCGGGGACTGAAGCTTTCTTT,CASSPRTDPGTEAFF